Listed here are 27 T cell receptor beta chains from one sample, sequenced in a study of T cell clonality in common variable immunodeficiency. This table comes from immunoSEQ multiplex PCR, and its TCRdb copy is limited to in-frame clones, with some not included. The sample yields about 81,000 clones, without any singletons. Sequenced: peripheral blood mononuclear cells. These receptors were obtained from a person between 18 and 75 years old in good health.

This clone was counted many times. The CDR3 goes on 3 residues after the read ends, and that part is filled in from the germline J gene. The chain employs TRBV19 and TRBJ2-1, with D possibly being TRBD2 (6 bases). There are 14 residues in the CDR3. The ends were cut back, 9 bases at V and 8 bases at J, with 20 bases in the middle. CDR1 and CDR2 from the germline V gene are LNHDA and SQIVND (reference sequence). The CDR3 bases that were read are TGTGCCAGCGACCGGGGAGGCGGGATCCATGAG. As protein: CASDRGGGIHE. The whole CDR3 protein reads CASDRGGGIHEQFF.

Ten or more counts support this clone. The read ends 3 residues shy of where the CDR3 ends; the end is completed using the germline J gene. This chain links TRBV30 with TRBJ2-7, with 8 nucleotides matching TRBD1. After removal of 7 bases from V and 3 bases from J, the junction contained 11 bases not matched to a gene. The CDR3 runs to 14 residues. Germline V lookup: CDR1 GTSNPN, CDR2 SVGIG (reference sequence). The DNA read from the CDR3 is TGTGCCTTAGGACAGGGAACAGCAGGCTACGAG. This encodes CALGQGTAGYE. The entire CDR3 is CALGQGTAGYEQYF.

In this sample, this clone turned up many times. The CDR3 is CASSFRLAGTGELFF. CDR3 bases read: TGTGCCAGCAGCTTTCGACTAGCGGGTACCGGGGAG. This chain uses TRBV7-6 with TRBJ2-2; the match to TRBD2 covers 10 bases. With the read ending 3 residues before the CDR3 end, the germline J gene is used to fill in that end. The V gene end was trimmed by 3 bases and the J gene end by 5 bases; junction bases not matched to a gene: 3. This CDR3 comprises 15 residues. Germline lookup yields CDR1 SGHVS and CDR2 FNYEAQ.

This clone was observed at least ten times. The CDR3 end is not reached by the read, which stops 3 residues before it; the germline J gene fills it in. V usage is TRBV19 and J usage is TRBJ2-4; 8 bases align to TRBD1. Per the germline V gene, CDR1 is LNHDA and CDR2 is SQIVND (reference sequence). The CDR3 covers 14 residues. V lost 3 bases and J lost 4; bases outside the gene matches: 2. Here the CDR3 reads CASSITGGKNIQYF. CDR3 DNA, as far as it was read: TGTGCCAGTAGTATTACAGGGGGAAAAAACATT.

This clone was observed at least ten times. The CDR3 loop reads CASSEGGITNNEQFF. The covered CDR3 bases are TGTGCCAGCAGTGAAGGCGGGATCACGAACAATGAG. The chain recombines TRBV6-1 with TRBJ2-1; D perhaps matches TRBD2 (6 bases). The sequence runs out 3 residues before the end of the CDR3; the remainder is reconstructed from the germline J gene. CDR1 is MNHNS, CDR2 SASEGT, per germline. The CDR3 has 15 amino acids. The V and J ends lost 1 base and 5 bases respectively, with 12 bases between them.

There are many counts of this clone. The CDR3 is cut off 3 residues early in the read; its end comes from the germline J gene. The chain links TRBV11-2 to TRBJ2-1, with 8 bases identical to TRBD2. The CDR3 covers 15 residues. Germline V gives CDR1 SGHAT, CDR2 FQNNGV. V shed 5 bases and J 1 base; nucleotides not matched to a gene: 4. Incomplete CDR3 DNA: TGTGCCAGCAGCCCCTTAGCGGGGTCCTACAATGAG. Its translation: CASSPLAGSYNE. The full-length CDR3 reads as CASSPLAGSYNEQFF.

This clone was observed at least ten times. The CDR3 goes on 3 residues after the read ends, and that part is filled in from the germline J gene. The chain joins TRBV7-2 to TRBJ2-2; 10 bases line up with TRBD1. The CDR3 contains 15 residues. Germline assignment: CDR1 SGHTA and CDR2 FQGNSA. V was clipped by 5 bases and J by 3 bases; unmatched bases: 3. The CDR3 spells CASSVDRGHTGELFF. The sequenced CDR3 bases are TGTGCCAGCAGCGTTGACAGGGGGCACACCGGGGAG. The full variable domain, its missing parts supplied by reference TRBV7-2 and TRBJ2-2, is GAGVSQSPSNKVTEKGKDVELRCDPISGHTALYWYRQSLGQGLEFLIYFQGNSAPDKSGLPSDRFSAERTGGSVSTLTIQRTQQEDSAVYLCASSVDRGHTGELFFGEGSRLTVL.

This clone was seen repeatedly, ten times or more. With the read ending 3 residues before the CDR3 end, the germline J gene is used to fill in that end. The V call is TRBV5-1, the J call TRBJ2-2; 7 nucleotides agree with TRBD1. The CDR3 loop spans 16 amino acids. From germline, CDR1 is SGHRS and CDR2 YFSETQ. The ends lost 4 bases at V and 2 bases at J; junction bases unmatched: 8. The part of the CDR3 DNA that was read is TGCGCCAGCAGCCCAAGGACAGGCTACAACACCGGGGAG. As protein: CASSPRTGYNTGE. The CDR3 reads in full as CASSPRTGYNTGELFF.

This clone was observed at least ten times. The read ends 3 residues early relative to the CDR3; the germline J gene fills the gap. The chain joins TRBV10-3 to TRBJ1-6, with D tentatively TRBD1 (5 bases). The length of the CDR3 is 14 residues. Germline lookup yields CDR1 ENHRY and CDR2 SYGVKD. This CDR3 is CAISESGGGRALHF. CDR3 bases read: TGTGCCATCAGTGAGTCAGGTGGGGGGAGGGCC.

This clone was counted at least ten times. The CDR3 loop reads CSASNAGLTDTQYF. The part of the CDR3 DNA that was read is TGCAGTGCTAGCAATGCAGGGCTCACAGATACG. The chain links TRBV20-1 to TRBJ2-3; a weak D match, TRBD1 (5 bases). The CDR3 end lies 3 residues beyond the end of the read and is filled in from the germline J gene. The germline gives CDR1 DFQATT, CDR2 SNEGSKA (reference sequence). V dropped 3 bases and J dropped 2 bases, with 12 bases sitting between them. This CDR3 spans 14 amino acids.

The DNA read from the CDR3 is TGTGCCAGCTCACCCTCGGGGGGTTCCAACACCGGGGAG. It translates to CASSPSGGSNTGE. The CDR3 in full is CASSPSGGSNTGELFF. This chain connects TRBV18 to TRBJ2-2, with 7 nucleotides matching TRBD2. The observed sequence ends 3 residues before the CDR3 terminus, with the missing tail filled in from the germline J gene. V shed 3 bases and J 2 bases; nucleotides not matched to a gene: 6. Germline lookup yields CDR1 KGHSH and CDR2 LQKENI. CDR3 length: 16 amino acids.

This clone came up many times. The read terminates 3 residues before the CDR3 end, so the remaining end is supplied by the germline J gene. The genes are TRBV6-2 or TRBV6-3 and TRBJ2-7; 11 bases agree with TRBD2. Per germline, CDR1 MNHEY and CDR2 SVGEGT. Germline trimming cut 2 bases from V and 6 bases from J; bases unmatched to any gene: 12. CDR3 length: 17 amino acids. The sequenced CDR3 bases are TGTGCCAGCAGTTACGGGGGTAGCGGGAGGGCCGGACTCGAG. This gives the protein CASSYGGSGRAGLE. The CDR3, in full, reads CASSYGGSGRAGLEQYF.

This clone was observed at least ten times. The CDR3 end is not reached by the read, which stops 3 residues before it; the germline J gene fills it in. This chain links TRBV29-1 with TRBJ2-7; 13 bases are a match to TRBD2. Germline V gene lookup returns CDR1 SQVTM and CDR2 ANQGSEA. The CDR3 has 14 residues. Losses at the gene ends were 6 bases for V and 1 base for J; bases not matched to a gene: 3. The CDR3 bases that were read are TGCAGCGTAATACTAGCGGGAGGGTCCTACGAG. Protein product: CSVILAGGSYE. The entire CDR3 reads CSVILAGGSYEQYF.

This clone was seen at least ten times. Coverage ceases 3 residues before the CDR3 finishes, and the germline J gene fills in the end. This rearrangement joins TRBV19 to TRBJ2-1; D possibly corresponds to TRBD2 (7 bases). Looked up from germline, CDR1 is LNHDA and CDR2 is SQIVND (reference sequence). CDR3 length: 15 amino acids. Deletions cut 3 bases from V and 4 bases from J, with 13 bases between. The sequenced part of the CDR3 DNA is TGTGCCAGTAGTATCGGGGGGCCGTTTTACAATGAG. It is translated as CASSIGGPFYNE. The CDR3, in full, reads CASSIGGPFYNEQFF.

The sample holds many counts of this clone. The CDR3 protein is CASLPGNTGELFF. The CDR3 bases that were read are TGTGCTTCCCTGCCAGGGAACACCGGGGAG. The chain joins TRBV2 to TRBJ2-2; no clear D gene. Coverage ceases 3 residues before the CDR3 finishes, and the germline J gene fills in the end. The germline V gene has CDR1 SNHLY and CDR2 FYNNEI. The CDR3 totals 13 residues.

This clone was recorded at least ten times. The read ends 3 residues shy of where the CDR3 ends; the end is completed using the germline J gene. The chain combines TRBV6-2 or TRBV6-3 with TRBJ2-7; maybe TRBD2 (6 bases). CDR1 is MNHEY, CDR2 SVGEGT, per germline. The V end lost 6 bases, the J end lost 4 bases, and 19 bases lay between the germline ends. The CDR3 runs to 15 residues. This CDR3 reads CASRGTRATTYEQYF. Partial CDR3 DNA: TGTGCCAGCAGAGGGACTCGCGCCACAACGTACGAG.

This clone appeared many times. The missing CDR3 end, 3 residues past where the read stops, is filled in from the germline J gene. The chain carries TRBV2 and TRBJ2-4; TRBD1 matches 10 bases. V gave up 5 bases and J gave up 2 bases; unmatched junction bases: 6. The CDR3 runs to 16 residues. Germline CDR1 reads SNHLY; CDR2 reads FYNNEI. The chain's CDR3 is CASSKTGGATKNIQYF. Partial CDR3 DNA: TGTGCCAGCAGTAAGACAGGGGGCGCAACCAAAAACATT. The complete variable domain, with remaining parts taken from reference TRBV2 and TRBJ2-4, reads EPEVTQTPSHQVTQMGQEVILRCVPISNHLYFYWYRQILGQKVEFLVSFYNNEISEKSEIFDDQFSVERPDGSNFTLKIRSTKLEDSAMYFCASSKTGGATKNIQYFGAGTRLSVL.

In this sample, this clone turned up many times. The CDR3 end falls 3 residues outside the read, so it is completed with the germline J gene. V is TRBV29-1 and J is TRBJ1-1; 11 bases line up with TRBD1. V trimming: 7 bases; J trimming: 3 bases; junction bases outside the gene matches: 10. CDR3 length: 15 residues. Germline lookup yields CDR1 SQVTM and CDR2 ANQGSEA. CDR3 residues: CSALDRGRRDTEAFF. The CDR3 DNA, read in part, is TGCAGCGCCCTGGACAGGGGGCGACGAGACACTGAA.

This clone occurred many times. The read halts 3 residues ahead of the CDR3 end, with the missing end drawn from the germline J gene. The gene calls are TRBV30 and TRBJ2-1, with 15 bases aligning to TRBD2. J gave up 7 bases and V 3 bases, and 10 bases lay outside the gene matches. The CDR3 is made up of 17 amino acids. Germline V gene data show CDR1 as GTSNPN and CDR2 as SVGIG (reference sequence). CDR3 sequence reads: CAWRGTSGRLIRNEQFF. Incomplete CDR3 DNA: TGTGCCTGGAGAGGGACTAGCGGGAGGCTCATCAGGAATGAG.

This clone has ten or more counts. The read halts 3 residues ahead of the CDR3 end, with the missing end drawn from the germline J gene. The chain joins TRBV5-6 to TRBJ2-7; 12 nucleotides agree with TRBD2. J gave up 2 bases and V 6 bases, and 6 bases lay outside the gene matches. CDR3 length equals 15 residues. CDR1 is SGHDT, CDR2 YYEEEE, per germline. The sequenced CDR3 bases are TGTGCCAGCATTCGGAGGACTAGCGGGACCTACGAG. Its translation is CASIRRTSGTYE. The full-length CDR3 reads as CASIRRTSGTYEQYF.

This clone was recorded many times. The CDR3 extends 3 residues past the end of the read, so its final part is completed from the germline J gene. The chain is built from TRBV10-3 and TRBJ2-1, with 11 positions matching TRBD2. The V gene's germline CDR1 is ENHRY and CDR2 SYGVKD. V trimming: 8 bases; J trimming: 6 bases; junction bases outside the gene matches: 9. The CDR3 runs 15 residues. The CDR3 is CAIWDGSGRANEQFF. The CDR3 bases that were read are TGTGCCATCTGGGACGGTAGCGGGAGGGCCAATGAG.

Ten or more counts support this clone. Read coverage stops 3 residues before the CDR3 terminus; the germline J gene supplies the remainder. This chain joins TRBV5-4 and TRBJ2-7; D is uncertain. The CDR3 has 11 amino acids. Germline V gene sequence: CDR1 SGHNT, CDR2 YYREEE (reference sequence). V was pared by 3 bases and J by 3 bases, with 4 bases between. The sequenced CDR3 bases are TGTGCCAGCAGCTCCCGCTACGAG. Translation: CASSSRYE. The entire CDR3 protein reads CASSSRYEQYF.

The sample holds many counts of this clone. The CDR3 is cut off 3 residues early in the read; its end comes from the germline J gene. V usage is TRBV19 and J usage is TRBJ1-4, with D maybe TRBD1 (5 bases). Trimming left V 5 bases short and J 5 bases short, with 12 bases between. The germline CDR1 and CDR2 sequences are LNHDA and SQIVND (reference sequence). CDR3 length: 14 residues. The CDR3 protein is CASSPHGGNEKLFF. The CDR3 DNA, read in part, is TGTGCCAGTAGTCCGCATGGGGGGAATGAAAAA.

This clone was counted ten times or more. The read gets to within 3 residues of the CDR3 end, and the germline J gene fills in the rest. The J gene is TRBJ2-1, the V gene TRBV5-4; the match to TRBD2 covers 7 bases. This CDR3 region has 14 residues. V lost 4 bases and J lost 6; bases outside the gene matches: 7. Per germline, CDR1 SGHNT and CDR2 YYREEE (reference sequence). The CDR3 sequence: CASSQGLGRNEQFF. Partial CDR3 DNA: TGTGCCAGCAGCCAAGGACTAGGACGCAATGAG.

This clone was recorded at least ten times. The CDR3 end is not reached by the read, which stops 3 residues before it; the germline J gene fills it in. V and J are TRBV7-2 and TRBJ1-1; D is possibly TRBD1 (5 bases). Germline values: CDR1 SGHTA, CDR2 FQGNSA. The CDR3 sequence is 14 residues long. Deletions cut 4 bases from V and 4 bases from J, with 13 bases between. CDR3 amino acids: CASSSQGWSTEAFF. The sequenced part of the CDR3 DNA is TGTGCCAGCAGCTCGCAGGGCTGGAGCACTGAA.

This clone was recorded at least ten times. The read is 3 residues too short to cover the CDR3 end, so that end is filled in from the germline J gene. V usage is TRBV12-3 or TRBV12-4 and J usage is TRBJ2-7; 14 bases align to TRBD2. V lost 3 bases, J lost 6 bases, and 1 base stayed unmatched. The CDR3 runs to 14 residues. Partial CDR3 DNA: TGTGCCAGCAGTTTCGGACTAGCGGGAGGCGAG. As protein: CASSFGLAGGE. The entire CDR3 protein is CASSFGLAGGEQYF.

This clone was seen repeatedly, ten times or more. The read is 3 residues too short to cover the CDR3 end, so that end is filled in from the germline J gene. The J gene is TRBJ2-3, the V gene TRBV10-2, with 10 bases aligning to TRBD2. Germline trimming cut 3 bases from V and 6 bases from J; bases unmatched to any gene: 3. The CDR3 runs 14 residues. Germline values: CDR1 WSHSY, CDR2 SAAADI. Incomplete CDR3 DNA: TGCGCCAGCAGTGATCTAGCGGGAGAGGATACG. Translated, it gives CASSDLAGEDT. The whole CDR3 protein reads CASSDLAGEDTQYF.